Shown below are 27 T cell receptor beta chains from a single sample sequenced in a study of CD8 T cells in ankylosing spondylitis. Findings and limits, study-wide: What seemed typical of ankylosing spondylitis blood was a TCR beta motif built from several highly homologous variants.

These receptors have no known antigen. TCRdb passed the 5' RACE reads through MiXCR, listing each CDR3 protein once. The data show fewer than 650,000 distinct CDR3 sequences, with approximately 12% seen just once and over 6.5% held by the top ten. The sequencing sample was made of blood, either unsorted or a sorted T cell fraction (not recorded which). The origin of the receptors is a male donor with ankylosing spondylitis.

This clonotype was picked up a small number of times. This chain connects TRBV3-1 to TRBJ2-1; the D is unclear. The germline V and J ends were trimmed by 0 bases and 10 bases, with 10 bases remaining between them. CDR1 and CDR2 (germline): LGHDT, YNNKEL (reference sequence). This CDR3 is built from 13 residues. CDR3 region: CASSQDFGTEQFF. The CDR3 DNA is TGTGCCAGCAGCCAAGATTTTGGTACCGAGCAGTTCTTC.

The chain is built from TRBV5-1 and TRBJ2-5; D gene unclear. Between the trimmed V and J ends, which lost 4 bases and 4 bases, there was a span of 14 bases. The CDR3 extends over 14 amino acids. CDR1 and CDR2 from the germline V gene are SGHRS and YFSETQ. The CDR3 loop is CASSLQPEAETQYF. The CDR3 DNA reads as TGCGCCAGCAGCCTCCAACCCGAGGCAGAGACCCAGTACTTC.

This clonotype was seen many times. This chain joins TRBV13 and TRBJ1-1; TRBD1 is a possible D gene (5 bases). The V and J ends lost 5 bases and 5 bases respectively, with 15 bases between them. Germline assignment: CDR1 PRHDT and CDR2 FYEKMQ (reference sequence). The CDR3 is made up of 14 amino acids. The CDR3 nucleotides read TGTGCCAGCAGCCAGGGACTCCCGGGGACTGAAGCTTTCTTT. The encoded protein is CASSQGLPGTEAFF.

This clonotype was picked up many times. The chain joins TRBV7-7 to TRBJ2-1, with D unresolved. Trimming took off 5 bases at V and 8 bases at J, with 16 bases between the two ends. CDR3 size: 14 residues. The V gene's germline CDR1 is SSHAT and CDR2 FNYEAQ (reference sequence). In DNA form, the CDR3 reads TGTGCCAGCAGCCACGCTGAGGAGAAGGATGAGCAGTTCTTC. As protein: CASSHAEEKDEQFF.

In its sample, this clonotype was seen many times. The chain is built from TRBV12-3 or TRBV12-4 and TRBJ2-3; 7 bases line up with TRBD2. The CDR3 covers 15 residues. The V segment lost 5 bases and the J segment 3 bases; nucleotides outside the gene matches: 8. The CDR3 spells CASSPLLRETDTQYF. CDR3 in DNA: TGTGCCAGCAGTCCTCTATTGCGGGAGACAGATACGCAGTATTTT.

V is TRBV5-1 and J is TRBJ1-2; the D is unclear. Germline loops: CDR1 SGHRS, CDR2 YFSETQ. This CDR3 spans 13 amino acids. V dropped 0 bases and J dropped 7 bases, with 10 bases sitting between them. In nucleotides, the CDR3 is TGCGCCAGCAGCTTGGAGGAGCCCTCTGGCTACACCTTC. This codes for CASSLEEPSGYTF.

The genes are TRBV11-3 and TRBJ2-1, with 7 bases lining up with TRBD2. The CDR3 sequence is 17 residues long. Trimming took 4 bases from V and 0 from J; bases not matched to a gene: 9. The germline CDR1 and CDR2 sequences are SGHNT and YENEEA. The CDR3 nucleotides are TGTGCCAGCAGCTACGCTCTCGGGAGGTACTCCTACAATGAGCAGTTCTTC. This translates into CASSYALGRYSYNEQFF.

The rearrangement uses TRBV10-3 and TRBJ2-3; maybe TRBD2 (6 bases). CDR1 and CDR2 (germline): ENHRY, SYGVKD. This CDR3 region has 16 residues. Trimming shortened V by 1 base and J by 2 bases, and 13 bases separated the two germline ends. Here the CDR3 DNA reads TGTGCCATCAGTGAGTACATAGCGGACTCCACAGATACGCAGTATTTT. The encoded protein is CAISEYIADSTDTQYF.

The J gene is TRBJ2-1, the V gene TRBV7-9, with TRBD2 as a possible D gene (6 bases). This CDR3 comprises 14 residues. V gave up 5 bases and J gave up 6 bases, with 14 bases separating them. Germline V gives CDR1 SEHNR, CDR2 FQNEAQ (reference sequence). In nucleotides, the CDR3 is TGTGCCAGCAGCCCATTAGCGGAAGTCAATGAGCAGTTCTTC. Its protein is CASSPLAEVNEQFF.

The chain carries TRBV5-1 and TRBJ2-7; 7 nucleotides agree with TRBD1. CDR1 is SGHRS, CDR2 YFSETQ, per germline. V was clipped by 0 bases and J by 2 bases; unmatched bases: 5. This CDR3 has 15 residues. The CDR3 spells CASSLARQGPYEQYF. DNA for the CDR3: TGCGCCAGCAGCTTGGCCCGACAGGGCCCCTACGAGCAGTACTTC.

This chain joins TRBV20-1 and TRBJ2-7; D uncertain. The V and J ends lost 6 bases and 4 bases respectively, with 16 bases between them. Germline V CDR1 and CDR2: DFQATT, SNEGSKA (reference sequence). The length of the CDR3 is 13 residues. As DNA, the CDR3 is TGCAGTGCCCACGAGGTCAACCTTTACGAGCAGTACTTC. This encodes CSAHEVNLYEQYF.

On this clonotype: A much larger clone sits a single nucleotide away, making a read error possible. CDR3 sequence: CASSLNVQGGRFF. For the CDR3, the DNA is TGCGCCAGCAGCTTGAATGTCCAGGGGGGTCGGTTCTTC. The chain uses TRBV5-1 and TRBJ2-1, with D possibly matching TRBD1 (7 bases). The length of the CDR3 is 13 residues. The germline V gene has CDR1 SGHRS and CDR2 YFSETQ. The germline V and J ends were trimmed by 1 base and 15 bases, with 17 bases remaining between them.

The chain employs TRBV4-2 and TRBJ1-2; D ambiguous. There are 15 residues in the CDR3. Trimming left V 0 bases short and J 4 bases short, with 12 bases between. CDR1 and CDR2 from the germline V gene are LGHNA and YNFKEQ. The CDR3 DNA sequence: TGTGCCAGCAGCCAAGAGGCCAGACTCGGCTATGGCTACACCTTC. Amino acid sequence: CASSQEARLGYGYTF.

The V gene is TRBV7-2, the J gene TRBJ2-6, with TRBD1 as a possible D gene (6 bases). This CDR3 has 17 amino acids. The germline V gene encodes CDR1 SGHTA and CDR2 FQGNSA. V shed 2 bases and J shed 0 bases, with 11 bases lying between them. Written as DNA, the CDR3 is TGTGCCAGCAGCTTATCCGGGACACACTCTGGGGCCAACGTCCTGACTTTC. This encodes CASSLSGTHSGANVLTF.

CDR3 residues: CSAYHGQGVLAFF. CDR3 bases: TGCAGTGCTTACCACGGTCAGGGAGTTTTAGCTTTCTTT. The rearrangement links TRBV20-1 to TRBJ1-1; D is perhaps TRBD1 (5 bases). Trimming cost V 5 bases and J 10 bases, with 20 bases left between them. This CDR3 has 13 residues. Germline V gives CDR1 DFQATT, CDR2 SNEGSKA (reference sequence).

This clonotype came up many times. In DNA form, the CDR3 reads TGTGCCAGCAGCCAGGGGGGGTGGACCACTGAAGCTTTCTTT. As protein: CASSQGGWTTEAFF. The rearrangement links TRBV4-2 to TRBJ1-1; the D gene is possibly TRBD1 (5 bases). Trimming removed 3 bases from V and 4 bases from J, with 12 bases in between. This CDR3 spans 14 amino acids. The V gene's germline CDR1 is LGHNA and CDR2 YNFKEQ.

This clonotype was seen at least ten times. The chain combines TRBV7-9 with TRBJ1-3; D is unresolved. Trimming shortened V by 4 bases and J by 7 bases, and 11 bases separated the two germline ends. The CDR3 extends over 13 amino acids. Germline V gene sequence: CDR1 SEHNR, CDR2 FQNEAQ (reference sequence). The CDR3 region has the DNA TGTGCCAGCAGCTCCGATAACTGGAACACCATATATTTT. Translating it yields CASSSDNWNTIYF.

The chain couples TRBV20-1 to TRBJ2-7; D call uncertain. There are 13 residues in the CDR3. V gave up 4 bases and J gave up 3 bases, with 13 bases separating them. The germline gives CDR1 DFQATT, CDR2 SNEGSKA (reference sequence). The CDR3 loop is CSATRALSYEQYV. The CDR3 nucleotides are TGCAGTGCTACTAGGGCCTTGAGCTACGAGCAGTACGTC.

This clonotype occurred a few times. The chain has TRBV7-9 and TRBJ2-3, with 10 bases aligning to TRBD1. The J segment lost 3 bases and the V segment lost 5 bases, leaving 8 bases of the junction unmatched. This CDR3 has 16 residues. Per the germline V gene, CDR1 is SEHNR and CDR2 is FQNEAQ (reference sequence). The CDR3 region is CASSPDRGRPTDTQYF. DNA of the CDR3: TGTGCCAGCAGCCCCGACAGGGGGCGCCCAACAGATACGCAGTATTTT. Full variable domain (remainder filled in from reference TRBV7-9 and TRBJ2-3): DTGVSQNPRHKITKRGQNVTFRCDPISEHNRLYWYRQTLGQGPEFLTYFQNEAQLEKSRLLSDRFSAERPKGSFSTLEIQRTEQGDSAMYLCASSPDRGRPTDTQYFGPGTRLTVL.

CDR3 nucleotides: TGTGCCAGCAGTGCCGGGACTAGCGGCCCAGATACGCAGTATTTT. Protein: CASSAGTSGPDTQYF. V usage is TRBV6-1 and J usage is TRBJ2-3, with 11 positions matching TRBD2. With V trimmed by 4 bases and J by 4 bases, 4 bases remained unmatched. The CDR3 consists of 15 residues. The germline V gene has CDR1 MNHNS and CDR2 SASEGT.

This clonotype was detected a few times. The CDR3: CASSPKGGAKNIQYF. The DNA of the CDR3 is TGTGCCAGCAGCCCGAAGGGGGGGGCCAAAAACATTCAGTACTTC. The V gene is TRBV7-9, the J gene TRBJ2-4, with D perhaps TRBD2 (7 bases). V dropped 5 bases and J dropped 1 base, with 12 bases sitting between them. Germline V gives CDR1 SEHNR, CDR2 FQNEAQ (reference sequence). CDR3 length equals 15 residues. The whole variable domain, remainder taken from reference TRBV7-9 and TRBJ2-4, is DTGVSQNPRHKITKRGQNVTFRCDPISEHNRLYWYRQTLGQGPEFLTYFQNEAQLEKSRLLSDRFSAERPKGSFSTLEIQRTEQGDSAMYLCASSPKGGAKNIQYFGAGTRLSVL.

The rearrangement joins TRBV12-3 or TRBV12-4 to TRBJ1-6; weak D call: TRBD1 (6 bases). Trimming took 7 bases from V and 7 from J, leaving 8 bases between them. This CDR3 is built from 12 residues. CDR3 sequence: CASNRANSPLHF. The DNA for the CDR3 is TGTGCCAGCAACAGGGCGAATTCACCCCTCCACTTT.

This clonotype has a count of ten or more. This chain uses TRBV12-3 or TRBV12-4 with TRBJ1-5, with 10 bases identical to TRBD1. Trimming removed 1 base from V and 4 bases from J; junction bases left unmatched: 1. The CDR3 contains 15 residues. CDR3 protein: CASSLGTGGNQPQHF. The CDR3 DNA sequence: TGTGCCAGCAGTTTAGGGACAGGGGGAAATCAGCCCCAGCATTTT.

The rearrangement joins TRBV6-6 to TRBJ1-6; D not certain. The CDR3 totals 13 residues. Trimming stripped 8 bases from V and 0 bases from J, with 5 bases between. Germline lookup yields CDR1 MNHNY and CDR2 SVGAGI (reference sequence). The CDR3 region is CASAGSYNSPLHF. The CDR3 DNA sequence: TGTGCCAGCGCGGGCTCCTATAATTCACCCCTCCACTTT.

This clonotype has just a few counts. The rearrangement joins TRBV7-9 to TRBJ2-5, with D unclear. CDR3 length: 14 amino acids. V was trimmed by 1 base and J by 5 bases, leaving 11 bases between them. Germline V CDR1 and CDR2: SEHNR, FQNEAQ (reference sequence). The CDR3 loop reads CASSLGSPRETQYF. For the CDR3, the DNA is TGTGCCAGCAGCTTAGGATCTCCCCGGGAGACCCAGTACTTC.

This clonotype was recorded many times. The chain has TRBV12-3 or TRBV12-4 and TRBJ2-1, with 8 bases fitting TRBD2. The junction had 19 bases not matched to a gene; V was cut back by 6 bases and J by 6 bases. The CDR3 consists of 18 residues. The CDR3 loop reads CASSPFPLKAGVPNEQFF. The CDR3, as DNA: TGTGCCAGCAGCCCTTTTCCTCTTAAAGCGGGAGTCCCCAATGAGCAGTTCTTC.

The sample holds many counts of this clonotype. An end of the junction does not agree with germline; a read error may underlie this. The chain couples TRBV27 to TRBJ1-1; no clear D gene. CDR1 and CDR2 from the germline V gene are MNHEY and SMNVEV (reference sequence). The CDR3 is 12 residues long. The CDR3 DNA sequence: TGCGCCAGCAGCACGGGGAACACTGAAGCTTTCTTT. Protein product: CASSTGNTEAFF.